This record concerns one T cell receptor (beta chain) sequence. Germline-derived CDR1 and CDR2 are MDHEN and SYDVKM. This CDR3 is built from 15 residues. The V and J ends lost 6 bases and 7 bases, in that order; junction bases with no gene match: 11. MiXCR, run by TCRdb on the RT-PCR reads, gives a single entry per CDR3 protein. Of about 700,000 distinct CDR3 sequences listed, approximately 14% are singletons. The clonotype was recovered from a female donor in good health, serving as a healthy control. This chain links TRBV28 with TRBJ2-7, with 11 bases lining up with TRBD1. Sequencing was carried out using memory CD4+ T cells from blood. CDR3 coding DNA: TGTGCCAGCAGCCTTCATGGACAGGGGGCGCGGGAGCAGTACTTC. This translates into CASSLHGQGAREQYF.